This T cell receptor (beta chain) is from a study of radiotherapy plus CTLA-4 blockade in lung cancer. Focal radiation with ipilimumab CTLA-4 blockade was given to patients with chemo-refractory metastatic non-small-cell lung cancer. Only a few counts were recorded for this clone. Its specificity is not known. The table came from immunoSEQ multiplex PCR; TCRdb's copy has only in-frame clones and leaves some out. The sample holds approximately 82,000 clones; over 80% are singletons and the top ten take about 14%. With V trimmed by 1 base and J by 2 bases, 10 bases remained unmatched. The CDR3 consists of 17 residues. Germline-derived CDR1 and CDR2 are MDHEN and SYDVKM. Findings and limits, study-wide: Early clone dynamics of blood T cells, plus interferon-beta, reportedly predicted response best. After treatment with radiotherapy plus ipilimumab, TCR clones that came from the tumor expanded in blood.

The sample consisted of peripheral blood, taken from a patient treated with radiotherapy plus ipilimumab. The origin of this receptor is a human donor with non-small cell lung cancer that progressed on radiotherapy plus ipilimumab. The chain links TRBV28 to TRBJ2-7, with TRBD2 matching over 8 bases. The DNA of the CDR3 is TGTGCCAGCAGTTTATCGGGGGGGACATACGGGGCCTACGAGCAGTACTTC. Residues: CASSLSGGTYGAYEQYF.